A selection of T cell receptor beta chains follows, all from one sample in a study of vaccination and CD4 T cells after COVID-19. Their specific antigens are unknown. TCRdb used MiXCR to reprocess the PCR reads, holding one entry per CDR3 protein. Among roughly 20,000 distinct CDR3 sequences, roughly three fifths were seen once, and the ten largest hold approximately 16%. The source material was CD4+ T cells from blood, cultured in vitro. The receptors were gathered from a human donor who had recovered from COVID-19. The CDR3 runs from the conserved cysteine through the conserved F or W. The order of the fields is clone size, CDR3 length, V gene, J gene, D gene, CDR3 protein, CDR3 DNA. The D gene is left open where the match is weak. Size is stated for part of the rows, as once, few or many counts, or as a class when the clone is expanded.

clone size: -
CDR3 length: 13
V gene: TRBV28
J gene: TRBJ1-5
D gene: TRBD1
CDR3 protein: CASSPDRDEPQHF
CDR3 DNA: TGTGCCAGCAGCCCAGACAGGGATGAGCCCCAGCATTTT

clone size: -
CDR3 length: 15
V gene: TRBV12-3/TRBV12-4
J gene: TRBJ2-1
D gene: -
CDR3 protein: CASSPTSSPYNEQFF
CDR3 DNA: TGTGCCAGCAGCCCGACTAGTTCGCCCTACAATGAGCAGTTCTTC

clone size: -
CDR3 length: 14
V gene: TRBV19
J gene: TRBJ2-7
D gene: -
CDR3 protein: CASSIDAGSYEQYF
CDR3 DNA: TGTGCCAGTAGTATTGACGCGGGCTCCTACGAGCAGTACTTC

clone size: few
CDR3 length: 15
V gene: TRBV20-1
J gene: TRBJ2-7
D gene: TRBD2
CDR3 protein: CSARVAGLAGYEQYF
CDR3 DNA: TGCAGTGCTAGAGTAGCGGGACTAGCGGGCTACGAGCAGTACTTC

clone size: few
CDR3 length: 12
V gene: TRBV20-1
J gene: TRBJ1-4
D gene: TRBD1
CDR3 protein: CSAPRTGEKLFF
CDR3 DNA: TGCAGTGCTCCAAGGACAGGGGAAAAACTGTTTTTT

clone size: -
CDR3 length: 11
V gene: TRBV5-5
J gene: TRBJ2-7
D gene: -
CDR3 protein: CASSLSDEQYF
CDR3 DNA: TGTGCCAGCAGCTTGTCTGACGAGCAGTACTTC

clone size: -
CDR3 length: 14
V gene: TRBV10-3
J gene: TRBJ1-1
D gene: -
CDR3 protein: CATMMEGSPTEAFF
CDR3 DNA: TGTGCCACGATGATGGAGGGAAGTCCCACTGAAGCTTTCTTT

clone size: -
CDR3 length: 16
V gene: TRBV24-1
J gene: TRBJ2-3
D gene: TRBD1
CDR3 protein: CATSDGDRGLSDTQYF
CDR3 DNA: TGTGCCACCAGTGATGGGGACAGGGGCCTGTCGGATACGCAGTATTTT

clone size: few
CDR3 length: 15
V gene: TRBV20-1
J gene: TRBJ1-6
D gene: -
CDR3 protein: CSAASFETGQQPLHF
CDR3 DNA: TGCAGTGCTGCCTCCTTCGAGACAGGCCAACAACCCCTCCACTTT

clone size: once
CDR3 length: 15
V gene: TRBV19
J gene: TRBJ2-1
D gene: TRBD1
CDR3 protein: CAISPGTGIYNEQFF
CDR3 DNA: TGTGCCATCTCACCGGGGACAGGGATTTACAATGAGCAGTTCTTC

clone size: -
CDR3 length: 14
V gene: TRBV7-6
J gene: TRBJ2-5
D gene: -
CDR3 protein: CASSMLQGPETQYF
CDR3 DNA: TGTGCCAGCAGCATGTTACAGGGTCCCGAGACCCAGTACTTC

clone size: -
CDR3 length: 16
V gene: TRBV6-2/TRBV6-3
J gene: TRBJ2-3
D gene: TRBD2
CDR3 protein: CASSYRFGGGLDTQYF
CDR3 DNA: TGTGCCAGCAGTTACAGGTTCGGGGGGGGATTAGATACGCAGTATTTT

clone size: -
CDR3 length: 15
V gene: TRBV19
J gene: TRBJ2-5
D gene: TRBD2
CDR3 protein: CASTLGTSVGETQYF
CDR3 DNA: TGTGCCAGTACCCTTGGGACTAGCGTTGGGGAGACCCAGTACTTC

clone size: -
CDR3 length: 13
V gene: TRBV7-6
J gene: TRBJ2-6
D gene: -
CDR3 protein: CASSISGANVLTF
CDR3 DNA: TGTGCCAGCAGCATCTCTGGGGCCAACGTCCTGACTTTC

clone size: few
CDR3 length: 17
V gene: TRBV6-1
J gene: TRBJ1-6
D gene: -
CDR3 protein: CASSEREGSSYNSPLHF
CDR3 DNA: TGTGCCAGCAGTGAGAGGGAGGGGAGCTCCTATAATTCACCCCTCCACTTT

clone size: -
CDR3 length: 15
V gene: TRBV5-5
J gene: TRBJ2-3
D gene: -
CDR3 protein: CASSLPTGSTDTQYF
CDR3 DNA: TGTGCCAGCAGCCTACCGACGGGAAGCACAGATACGCAGTATTTT

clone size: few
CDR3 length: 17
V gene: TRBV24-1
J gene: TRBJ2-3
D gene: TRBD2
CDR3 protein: CATSDLQAGEITDTQYF
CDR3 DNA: TGTGCCACCAGTGATTTACAAGCGGGGGAAATCACAGATACGCAGTATTTT

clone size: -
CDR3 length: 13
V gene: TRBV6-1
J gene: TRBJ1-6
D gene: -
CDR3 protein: CASRLTDPSPLHF
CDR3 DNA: TGTGCCAGCAGGCTGACAGATCCTTCACCCCTCCACTTT

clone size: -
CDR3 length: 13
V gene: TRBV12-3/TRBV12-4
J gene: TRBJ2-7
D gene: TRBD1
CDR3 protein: CASSQGTGGEQYF
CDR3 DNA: TGTGCCAGCAGTCAGGGGACAGGGGGCGAGCAGTACTTC

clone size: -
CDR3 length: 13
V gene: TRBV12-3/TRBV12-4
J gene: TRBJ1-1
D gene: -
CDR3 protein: CASSFARVSEAFF
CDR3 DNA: TGTGCCAGCAGTTTTGCCCGGGTTTCTGAAGCTTTCTTT

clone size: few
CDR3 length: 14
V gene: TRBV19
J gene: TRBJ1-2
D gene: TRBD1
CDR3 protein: CASSPTGGDYGYTF
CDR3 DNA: TGTGCCAGTAGTCCGACAGGGGGAGACTATGGCTACACCTTC

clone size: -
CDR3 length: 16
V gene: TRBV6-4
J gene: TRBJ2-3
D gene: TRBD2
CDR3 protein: CASSVTSGTGVDTQYF
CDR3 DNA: TGTGCCAGCAGTGTGACTAGCGGGACGGGAGTAGATACGCAGTATTTT